This TCR beta chain was captured in a study of siplizumab effects on memory and regulatory T cells. Trimming left V 2 bases short and J 4 bases short, with 12 bases between. Germline-derived CDR1 and CDR2 are MNHEY and SMNVEV (reference sequence). The CDR3 runs 14 residues. It was 75,000 to 100,000 TCR templates that were assayed per sample. Data came from immunoSEQ multiplex PCR; TCRdb stores just in-frame clones and leaves some out. The table lists 90,000 to 95,000 clones, approximately 93% of them singletons, with 6.5% in the top ten. Findings and limits, study-wide: Alloreactive sequences tracing back to unstimulated CD4+ memory cells fell significantly with siplizumab. Alloreactive CD4+ clones that could be mapped were on average approximately 69% Treg-derived with siplizumab, against approximately 28% in controls. Memory T cells appeared less diverse than naive cells, which seemed to contribute substantially to alloresponse.

A note on this clone: Its antigen is not identified.

This sequence originates from a human donor in good health. The chain has TRBV27 and TRBJ2-7; D gene unclear. The source material was CD8+ T cells sorted from blood. The CDR3 sequence: CASSLGPVMYEQYF. Here the CDR3 DNA reads TGTGCCAGCAGTTTAGGCCCCGTGATGTACGAGCAGTACTTC.